The 20 T cell receptor beta chains below come from one sample, sequenced in a study of T cells expressing NK-cell markers. TCRdb re-called the 5' RACE reads and gives one entry per CDR3 protein, without DNA. The data include a few hundred thousand distinct CDR3 sequences; the top ten clones carry roughly 5.2%. Sample: blood T cells: a sorted CD56 or NKG2C T cell subset, CD4+ or CD8+ T cells, or bulk PBMC T cells (not recorded which). These receptors came from a man aged 18-75 years in good health.

The chain joins TRBV2 to TRBJ1-5. The germline gives CDR1 SNHLY, CDR2 FYNNEI. This CDR3 contains 13 residues. The CDR3 loop reads CASSVRLNQPQHF.

The rearrangement uses TRBV28 and TRBJ2-2; TCRdb names TRBD1, which stays unverified in the absence of DNA. CDR3 length: 15 residues. CDR1 and CDR2 from the germline V gene are MDHEN and SYDVKM. This CDR3 reads CASSLGTRYTGELFF.

The rearrangement joins TRBV12-5 to TRBJ2-5; TCRdb indicates TRBD2, and absent DNA this call remains unverified. The germline V gene has CDR1 LGHNT and CDR2 FRNRAP. This CDR3 has 15 residues. CDR3 protein: CASALGGGMGETQYF. Drawing the rest from reference TRBV12-5 and TRBJ2-5, the complete variable domain is DARVTQTPRHKVTEMGQEVTMRCQPILGHNTVFWYRQTMMQGLELLAYFRNRAPLDDSGMPKDRFSAEMPDATLATLKIQPSEPRDSAVYFCASALGGGMGETQYFGPGTRLLVL.

V and J are TRBV7-9 and TRBJ1-1; the TCRdb call, TRBD1, lacks DNA for checking. This CDR3 is 13 amino acids long. Per the germline V gene, CDR1 is SEHNR and CDR2 is FQNEAQ (reference sequence). CDR3 residues: CAGRGTGVTEAFF.

V usage is TRBV5-1 and J usage is TRBJ2-3; there is no DNA to check the TCRdb D call of TRBD1. The CDR3 contains 14 residues. Germline assignment: CDR1 SGHRS and CDR2 YFSETQ. CDR3 sequence reads: CASGRGQGKDTQYF.

The chain is built from TRBV5-1 and TRBJ2-1; TCRdb's assignment of TRBD1 cannot be checked, as there is no DNA. The CDR3 has 15 amino acids. Germline V CDR1 and CDR2: SGHRS, YFSETQ. Here the CDR3 reads CASSSRQGAQNEQFF.

The CDR3 sequence: CASSLLVETQYF. The chain joins TRBV12-3 or TRBV12-4 to TRBJ2-5. The CDR3 sequence is 12 residues long.

The chain carries TRBV7-2 and TRBJ2-3; TCRdb picks TRBD1, but there is no DNA to check that call. The CDR3 has 16 amino acids. Germline V gene sequence: CDR1 SGHTA, CDR2 FQGNSA. The CDR3 loop is CASSPLGGGGGDTQYF.

The rearrangement joins TRBV7-9 to TRBJ2-7. Germline V gene data show CDR1 as SEHNR and CDR2 as FQNEAQ (reference sequence). The CDR3 is made up of 14 amino acids. The CDR3 loop is CASSLEVRAYEQYF.

The V gene is TRBV30, the J gene TRBJ2-1; TCRdb lists TRBD1, though no DNA is available to test this call. Germline CDR1 and CDR2: GTSNPN and SVGIG (reference sequence). The CDR3 runs 13 residues. CDR3 loop: CAWSREGGGIRFF.

This chain uses TRBV15 with TRBJ2-7. This CDR3 is built from 13 residues. Germline V CDR1 and CDR2: LNHNV, YYDKDF (reference sequence). CDR3: CATSRVLESEQYF.

The genes are TRBV20-1 and TRBJ1-1. Germline-derived CDR1 and CDR2 are DFQATT and SNEGSKA (reference sequence). CDR3 length equals 13 residues. The CDR3 is CSARDPGRTEAFF.

The V call is TRBV3-1, the J call TRBJ2-3; checking the TCRdb D call of TRBD2 is not possible without DNA. The CDR3 spans 15 residues. The germline gives CDR1 LGHDT, CDR2 YNNKEL (reference sequence). The CDR3 sequence is CASSPGGTRTDTQYF.

The rearrangement joins TRBV24-1 to TRBJ2-2; no DNA is available, so the TRBD1 call from TCRdb remains unchecked. In germline, CDR1 is KGHDR, CDR2 SFDVKD. CDR3 size: 17 residues. The CDR3 sequence is CATSDPHGTGRAGELFF.

The CDR3 protein is CASALGDSPLHF. The rearrangement uses TRBV6-5 and TRBJ1-6. Germline lookup yields CDR1 MNHEY and CDR2 SVGAGI. The CDR3 contains 12 residues.

The chain uses TRBV27 and TRBJ2-1. Germline loops: CDR1 MNHEY, CDR2 SMNVEV (reference sequence). This CDR3 region has 17 residues. The CDR3 here is CASSLSSTLSSYNEQFF.

The chain carries TRBV6-2 or TRBV6-3 and TRBJ2-7; the D gene TCRdb calls, TRBD2, cannot be checked with no DNA. Germline V gene lookup returns CDR1 MNHEY and CDR2 SVGEGT. The CDR3 is 15 residues long. The CDR3 loop is CASSYSAASGYEQYF.

The chain's CDR3 is CASRMSTLLYF. The rearrangement links TRBV11-1 to TRBJ2-3. Germline V gives CDR1 SGHAT, CDR2 FQDESV (reference sequence). The CDR3 has 11 amino acids.

This sequence joins TRBV28 and TRBJ2-7; TCRdb's D call, TRBD1, is unchecked because there is no DNA. This CDR3 has 13 residues. Germline V gene sequence: CDR1 MDHEN, CDR2 SYDVKM. The CDR3 loop reads CASIRSGTNEQYF. The variable domain in full, with the rest retrieved from reference TRBV28 and TRBJ2-7, is DVKVTQSSRYLVKRTGEKVFLECVQDMDHENMFWYRQDPGLGLRLIYFSYDVKMKEKGDIPEGYSVSREKKERFSLILESASTNQTSMYLCASIRSGTNEQYFGPGTRLTVT.

The chain combines TRBV10-3 with TRBJ2-1. The germline CDR1 and CDR2 sequences are ENHRY and SYGVKD. The CDR3 has 12 amino acids. The CDR3 loop is CAISVLTNEQFF.